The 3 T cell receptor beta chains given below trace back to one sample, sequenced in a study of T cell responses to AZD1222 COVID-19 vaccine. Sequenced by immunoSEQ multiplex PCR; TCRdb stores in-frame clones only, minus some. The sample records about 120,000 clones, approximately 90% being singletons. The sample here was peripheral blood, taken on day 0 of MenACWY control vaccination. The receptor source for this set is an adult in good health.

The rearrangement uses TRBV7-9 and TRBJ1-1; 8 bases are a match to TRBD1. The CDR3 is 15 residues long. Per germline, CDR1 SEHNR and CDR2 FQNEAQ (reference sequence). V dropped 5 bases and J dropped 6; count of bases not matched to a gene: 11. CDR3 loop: CASSDGQGGFSEAFF. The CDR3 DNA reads TGTGCCAGCAGCGACGGACAGGGCGGTTTCTCTGAAGCTTTCTTT.

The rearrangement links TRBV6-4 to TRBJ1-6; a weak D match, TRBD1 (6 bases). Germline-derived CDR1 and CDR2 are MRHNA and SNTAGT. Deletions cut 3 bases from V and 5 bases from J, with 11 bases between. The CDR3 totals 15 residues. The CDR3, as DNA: TGTGCCAGCAGTGAAGGGGGGCATGATAATTCACCCCTCCACTTT. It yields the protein CASSEGGHDNSPLHF.

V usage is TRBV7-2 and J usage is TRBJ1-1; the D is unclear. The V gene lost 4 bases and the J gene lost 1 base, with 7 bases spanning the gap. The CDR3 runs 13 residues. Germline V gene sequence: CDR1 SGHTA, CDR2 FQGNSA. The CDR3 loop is CASSSQRNTEAFF. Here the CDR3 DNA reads TGTGCCAGCAGCTCACAGAGGAACACTGAAGCTTTCTTT.